A selection of T cell receptor beta chains follows, all from one sample in a study of technical replicates of blood from a few donors. Only in-frame clones appear in the TCRdb table, and some are missing; sequencing was by immunoSEQ multiplex PCR. The sample lists over 80,000 clones; about 95% were seen once. Source material: T cells isolated from PBMCs. These TCRs come from a human donor in good health. CDR3s include the opening cysteine and the closing phenylalanine or tryptophan. Each record gives: D gene, V gene, J gene, clone size, CDR3 DNA, CDR3 protein. The D gene is left open where the match is weak. Part of the rows lack a size; the others show once, few, many or a class for expanded clones.

-	TRBV5-1	TRBJ1-1	-	TGCGCCAGCGGACTGACGACAGGGAACACTGAAGCTTTCTTT	CASGLTTGNTEAFF
-	TRBV9	TRBJ2-5	-	TGTGCCAGCAGCGTCGGACTTCTCCCGTACCAAGAGACCCAGTACTTC	CASSVGLLPYQETQYF
-	TRBV7-6	TRBJ1-2	-	TGTGCCAGCAGCTTAGAGTTATCGGCGGCAAATGGCTACACCTTC	CASSLELSAANGYTF
TRBD2	TRBV5-4	TRBJ2-7	-	TGTGCCAGCAGTGTCGGGAGGGCCTCCTACGAGCAGTACTTC	CASSVGRASYEQYF
TRBD2	TRBV7-6	TRBJ2-3	-	TGTGCCAGCACTTTGGGGGGAGGGGGCACAGATACGCAGTATTTT	CASTLGGGGTDTQYF
-	TRBV4-2	TRBJ2-6	-	TGTGCCAGCAGCCAAGACACAGGGTCTGGGGCCAACGTCCTGACTTTC	CASSQDTGSGANVLTF
-	TRBV6-5	TRBJ2-7	-	TGTGCCAGCAGCCGGGACTCCTCGAGCTCCTACGAGCAGTACTTC	CASSRDSSSSYEQYF
-	TRBV18	TRBJ1-2	-	TGTGCCAGCTCACCCGGACAGCAAGCGTCTTCCTATGGCTACACCTTC	CASSPGQQASSYGYTF
-	TRBV19	TRBJ2-7	-	TGTGCCAGTAGTATCAGGGGTTACGAGCAGTACTTC	CASSIRGYEQYF
TRBD2	TRBV5-6	TRBJ2-2	-	TGTGCCAGCAGCTTCCGGGAGGGCACCGGGGAGCTGTTTTTT	CASSFREGTGELFF
-	TRBV5-1	TRBJ1-6	-	TGCGCCAGCAGCCCGGACGGGGGTTATAATTCACCCCTCCACTTT	CASSPDGGYNSPLHF
-	TRBV5-1	TRBJ1-3	-	TGCGCCAGCAGCTTGGAACAGGGAACGGGAGGAAACACCATATATTTT	CASSLEQGTGGNTIYF
-	TRBV2	TRBJ1-2	-	TGTGCCAGCATGACAGGCTTTGGCTACACCTTC	CASMTGFGYTF
-	TRBV12-5	TRBJ1-2	-	TGTGCTAGTAGTCAGGGTGAATACTATGGCTACACCTTC	CASSQGEYYGYTF
-	TRBV25-1	TRBJ1-5	-	TGTGCCAGCAGTGAACAGGGTTTAGGGCAGCCCCAGCATTTT	CASSEQGLGQPQHF
-	TRBV27	TRBJ1-3	-	TGTGCCAGCAGTTTTATTGGAAACACCATATATTTT	CASSFIGNTIYF
-	TRBV6-1	TRBJ1-2	-	TGTGCCAGCAGTGAAACGACATATGGCTACACCTTC	CASSETTYGYTF
-	TRBV16	TRBJ2-7	once	TGTGCCAGCGGCGTAATCAGGGGCAACTACGAGCAGTACTTC	CASGVIRGNYEQYF
TRBD1	TRBV13	TRBJ1-2	-	TGTGCCAGCAGTCAGGACAGGGGACTCTTAGTGAGTGGCTACACCTTC	CASSQDRGLLVSGYTF
-	TRBV7-9	TRBJ2-7	once	TGTGCCAGCAGTCCTCCTCAGACTGAGCTCTACGAGCAGTACTTC	CASSPPQTELYEQYF
-	TRBV19	TRBJ1-5	-	TGTGCCAGTAGTATGCGGATTGAACAGCCCCAGCATTTT	CASSMRIEQPQHF
-	TRBV2	TRBJ2-4	few	TGTGCCAGCAGTTCCGGCAGCGACGAAGCCAAAAACATTCAGTACTTC	CASSSGSDEAKNIQYF
TRBD1	TRBV7-8	TRBJ1-5	-	TGTGCCAGCAGCCCTAAACGGACAGGGCCCAATCAGCCCCAGCATTTT	CASSPKRTGPNQPQHF
TRBD2	TRBV30	TRBJ2-1	-	TGTGCCTGGGACCCTAGCGGGTACAATGAGCAGTTCTTC	CAWDPSGYNEQFF
TRBD1	TRBV9	TRBJ2-1	-	TGTGCCAGCAGCCCGGGACAGGGATGGGTTGAGCAGTTCTTC	CASSPGQGWVEQFF
TRBD2	TRBV27	TRBJ2-7	-	TGTGCCAGCAGGGCGGGAGGCTCCTACGAGCAGTACTTC	CASRAGGSYEQYF
-	TRBV19	TRBJ2-1	-	TGTGCCAGTAGTGAGAACAGGGAAATGGACAATGAGCAGTTCTTC	CASSENREMDNEQFF
TRBD2	TRBV4-3	TRBJ2-7	once	TGCGCCAGCAGCCAAGAAGCGGGACTCCTATACGAGCAGTACTTC	CASSQEAGLLYEQYF
-	TRBV15	TRBJ2-2	few	TGTGCCACCAGCAGAGATCTAGGGGAGCTGTTTTTT	CATSRDLGELFF
-	TRBV28	TRBJ2-7	-	TGTGCCAGCAGTTTAGACACCCCATCCCCTTACGAGCAGTACTTC	CASSLDTPSPYEQYF
-	TRBV5-4	TRBJ1-1	-	TGTGCCAGCAGCTTGGGGGGGACAACTGAAGCTTTCTTT	CASSLGGTTEAFF
TRBD1	TRBV11-2	TRBJ2-7	-	TGTGCCAGCAGCTCAACCGGGACAGAGATCCTCGACGAGCAGTACTTC	CASSSTGTEILDEQYF
-	TRBV27	TRBJ2-1	-	TGTGCCAGCAGTTTATCGGGACAAACCTTCAATGAGCAGTTCTTC	CASSLSGQTFNEQFF
TRBD1	TRBV27	TRBJ1-5	-	TGTGCCAGCAGGCCGTGGACAGGGGAGGATCAGCCCCAGCATTTT	CASRPWTGEDQPQHF
TRBD2	TRBV28	TRBJ2-1	-	TGTGCCAGCAGTTTAGCGGGAGGCGACAATGAGCAGTTCTTC	CASSLAGGDNEQFF
TRBD1	TRBV14	TRBJ2-7	-	TGTGCCAGCAGCCCGACAGGGAACGAGCAGTACTTC	CASSPTGNEQYF
TRBD1	TRBV4-2	TRBJ1-3	-	TGTGCCAGCAGCCAATACCGGGACAGGCCTGGAAACACCATATATTTT	CASSQYRDRPGNTIYF
-	TRBV7-3	TRBJ2-1	-	TGTGCCCTCCCTAACTCCTACAATGAGCAGTTCTTC	CALPNSYNEQFF
-	TRBV6-5	TRBJ2-2	-	TGTGCCAGCAGTTACGCGCAGGTGAACACCGGGGAGCTGTTTTTT	CASSYAQVNTGELFF
-	TRBV6-5	TRBJ1-2	once	TGTGCCAGCAACCGGGACACCTTC	CASNRDTF
TRBD2	TRBV6-4	TRBJ2-3	-	TGTGCCAGCAGTGACTCAAGCGGGAGAGGCACAGATACGCAGTATTTT	CASSDSSGRGTDTQYF
TRBD1	TRBV11-2	TRBJ1-2	once	TGTGCCAGCAGCCAAGGGACAGCCAACTATGGCTACACCTTC	CASSQGTANYGYTF
TRBD2	TRBV6-6	TRBJ2-7	once	TGTGCCAGTCACCGAGGGGGCGGGAGGGCCAACGAGCAGTACTTC	CASHRGGGRANEQYF
TRBD1	TRBV7-7	TRBJ2-3	-	TGTGCCAGCAGCTGGGACAGCTCCACAGATACGCAGTATTTT	CASSWDSSTDTQYF
TRBD2	TRBV6-5	TRBJ2-1	-	TGTGCCAGCAGTGTTGGACTAGCGGGATTAAATGAGCAGTTCTTC	CASSVGLAGLNEQFF
-	TRBV6-5	TRBJ2-5	-	TGTGCCAGCAGTCAACAGGGGGGGAGAGAGACCCAGTACTTC	CASSQQGGRETQYF
-	TRBV28	TRBJ1-2	-	TGTGCCAGCAGTTTTTGGGACTCCCAGATGGATGGCTACACCTTC	CASSFWDSQMDGYTF
-	TRBV4-1	TRBJ2-1	-	TGCGCCAGCAGCCGACAGAGCCTTTACAATGAGCAGTTCTTC	CASSRQSLYNEQFF
TRBD2	TRBV6-6	TRBJ2-2	-	TGTGCCAGCGGGAGGGCGGCCGGGGAGCTGTTTTTT	CASGRAAGELFF
TRBD1	TRBV19	TRBJ2-3	-	TGTGCCAGTAGTATGGACAGGGGAGATACGCAGTATTTT	CASSMDRGDTQYF
TRBD1	TRBV30	TRBJ2-7	-	TGTGCCTGGAGTTCTGGGACAGGAGACGAGCAGTACTTC	CAWSSGTGDEQYF
TRBD1	TRBV7-8	TRBJ1-2	-	TGTGCCAGCAGCTTAGGACGGTGGGGACAGGACTATGGCTACACCTTC	CASSLGRWGQDYGYTF
TRBD1	TRBV7-3	TRBJ2-3	-	TGTGCCAGCAGCGCAGGGGGTACAGATACGCAGTATTTT	CASSAGGTDTQYF
-	TRBV30	TRBJ1-4	-	TGTGCCTGGAGTGTTATAGAACAGGGAACTAATGAAAAACTGTTTTTT	CAWSVIEQGTNEKLFF
-	TRBV11-2	TRBJ1-5	-	TGTGCCAGCAGAAAGTATTCGGGGCAGCCCCAGCATTTT	CASRKYSGQPQHF
TRBD1	TRBV19	TRBJ2-5	-	TGTGCCAGTAGTATAAGGCTACAGGGGACAGAGACCCAGTACTTC	CASSIRLQGTETQYF
-	TRBV30	TRBJ1-3	-	TGTGCTTCAGAAGTTAGGGAGGCTGGAAACACCATATATTTT	CASEVREAGNTIYF